The clone carrying this T cell receptor beta chain has a handful of counts. This record belongs to a study of blood T cell repertoires in COVID-19. In the authors' methods: Nucleated cell counts were estimated from reference gene primer amplification. TCRdb's copy holds only in-frame clones and misses some; the assay was immunoSEQ multiplex PCR. V, J and clone size are taken as reported in that table, and D and trimming were inferred from the DNA itself. The table includes 200,000 to 250,000 clones, about 88% detected once. The CDR3 consists of 14 residues. Trimming removed 5 bases at V and 4 bases at J, with 12 bases between. The germline CDR1 and CDR2 sequences are SEHNR and FQNEAQ (reference sequence).

The V and J genes are TRBV7-9 and TRBJ1-5; no clear D. The TCR was taken from a woman between 45 and 65 years old with COVID-19, enrolled during active disease. The sequenced material came from peripheral blood. CDR3 sequence: CASSPLAGNQPQHF. The CDR3 coding sequence is TGTGCCAGCAGCCCTTTGGCGGGAAATCAGCCCCAGCATTTT.